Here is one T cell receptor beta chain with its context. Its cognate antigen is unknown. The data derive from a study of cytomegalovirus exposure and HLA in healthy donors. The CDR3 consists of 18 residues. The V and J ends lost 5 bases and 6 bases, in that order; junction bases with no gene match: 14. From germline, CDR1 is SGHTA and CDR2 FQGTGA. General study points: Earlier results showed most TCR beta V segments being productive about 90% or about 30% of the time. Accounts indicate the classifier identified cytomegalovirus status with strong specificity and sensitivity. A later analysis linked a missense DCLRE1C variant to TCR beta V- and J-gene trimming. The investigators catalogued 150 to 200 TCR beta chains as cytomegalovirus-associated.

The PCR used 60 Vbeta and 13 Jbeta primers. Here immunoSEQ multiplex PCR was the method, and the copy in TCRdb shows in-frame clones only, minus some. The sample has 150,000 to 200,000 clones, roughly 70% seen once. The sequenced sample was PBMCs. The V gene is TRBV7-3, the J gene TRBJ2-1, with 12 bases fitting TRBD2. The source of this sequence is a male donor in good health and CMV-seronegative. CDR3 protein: CASSPLPGLAGRFNEQFF. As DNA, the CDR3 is TGTGCCAGCAGCCCCCTCCCCGGACTAGCGGGGCGTTTCAATGAGCAGTTCTTC.